This T cell receptor beta chain was sequenced for a study of CD8 T cells in Susac syndrome. TCR beta from blood CD8+ and CD4+ T cells was sequenced. Isolation of CD8+ and CD4+ T cells was performed negatively, whereas enrichment of TEMRA cells was done by FACS. RNA, at about 0.45 to 1 ug, was reverse transcribed with random hexamers. With immunoSEQ multiplex PCR, TCR beta CDR3 was amplified across 54 Vbeta and 13 Jbeta. TCRdb passed the immunoSEQ multiplex PCR reads through MiXCR, listing each CDR3 protein once. The sample yields approximately 110,000 distinct CDR3 sequences, about 94% seen once. Looked up from germline, CDR1 is LNHNV and CDR2 is YYDKDF (reference sequence). Trimming stripped 8 bases from V and 6 bases from J, with 14 bases between. This CDR3 has 13 residues.

The sequenced sample consisted of CD4+ T cells from PBMCs. The receptor was isolated from a human donor in good health. V is TRBV15 and J is TRBJ2-1; either TRBD1 or TRBD2 may supply D (5 bases each). CDR3 loop: CATAFGTSNEQFF. The CDR3 bases are TGTGCCACCGCTTTCGGGACGAGCAATGAGCAGTTCTTC.